The source of this TCR beta chain is a study of blood T cell repertoires in COVID-19. Assay: immunoSEQ multiplex PCR; the TCRdb copy retains only in-frame clones and omits some. The sample carries around 260,000 clones, about four fifths recorded once. This CDR3 contains 15 residues. Trimming removed 3 bases from V and 3 bases from J, with 15 bases in between. Germline CDR1 is SGHRS and CDR2 is YFSETQ. The V and J genes are TRBV5-1 and TRBJ1-2; tentative D call: TRBD1 (6 bases). The specimen was peripheral blood. The clonotype was recovered from a person aged 70 to 85 with COVID-19, enrolled during active disease. The CDR3, as DNA: TGCGCCAGCAGCTCGGAGGGGGGGCTTGACTATGGCTACACCTTC. This gives the protein CASSSEGGLDYGYTF.